This T cell receptor beta chain stems from a study of T cell repertoires in cytomegalovirus infection. This CDR3 region has 14 residues. CDR1 and CDR2 (germline): SNHLY, FYNNEI. Deletions cut 3 bases from V and 7 bases from J, with 13 bases between. Using its own MiXCR run on the reads, TCRdb lists one record per CDR3 protein. The sample carries about 180,000 distinct CDR3 sequences, approximately 15% recorded once. This clonotype came up many times. The source of this sequence is a human donor in good health (CMV status not recorded). Some clones in this sample may be carry-over from other donors' samples. The chain couples TRBV2 to TRBJ1-5, with D perhaps TRBD1 (5 bases). Sequencing used PBMCs. CDR3 DNA sequence: TGTGCCAGCAGTGACGAGACAGTTTTCCAGCCCCAGCATTTT. It codes for CASSDETVFQPQHF.